Following are 17 T cell receptor beta chains from one sample sequenced in a study of cytomegalovirus exposure and HLA in healthy donors. PCR amplification relied on 60 Vbeta primers (plus 13 Jbeta primers). Produced via immunoSEQ multiplex PCR; TCRdb's table is partial and in-frame only. The table lists some 150,000 clones, 60% to 75% of them singletons, with roughly 2.8% in the top ten. Material: PBMCs. These receptors originate from a man younger than 35 in good health and CMV-seronegative.

V gene TRBV5-1 combines with J gene TRBJ2-2, with a tentative D call TRBD1 (5 bases). Germline lookup yields CDR1 SGHRS and CDR2 YFSETQ. The CDR3 extends over 15 amino acids. V was shortened by 2 bases and J by 3 bases, with 11 bases between the two germline ends. Written as DNA, the CDR3 is TGCGCCAGCAGCTTTAGACAGAGTGACACCGGGGAGCTGTTTTTT. Translation gives CASSFRQSDTGELFF.

This chain connects TRBV5-1 to TRBJ1-6; weak D call: TRBD1 (5 bases). The CDR3 sequence is 15 residues long. Germline CDR1 is SGHRS and CDR2 is YFSETQ. Trimming removed 0 bases from V and 8 bases from J, with 12 bases in between. The CDR3 bases are TGCGCCAGCAGCTTGGGTGGCAGGGTGGATTCACCCCTCCACTTT. It specifies CASSLGGRVDSPLHF.

The genes are TRBV29-1 and TRBJ2-7; D possibly corresponds to TRBD1 (6 bases). The CDR3 has 12 residues. Germline V gives CDR1 SQVTM, CDR2 ANQGSEA. The germline V and J ends were trimmed by 5 bases and 0 bases, with 8 bases remaining between them. CDR3 bases: TGCAGCGTTTGGACAGCCTCCTACGAGCAGTACTTC. Its translation is CSVWTASYEQYF.

The V call is TRBV19, the J call TRBJ1-1; 10 bases match TRBD1. Germline-derived CDR1 and CDR2 are LNHDA and SQIVND (reference sequence). The CDR3 consists of 15 residues. Unmatched junction bases numbered 7, after V lost 3 bases and J lost 6 bases. For the CDR3, the DNA is TGTGCCAGTAGTATTTGGGGACAGGGGAAGCCTGAAGCTTTCTTT. Translation: CASSIWGQGKPEAFF.

The chain is built from TRBV6-4 and TRBJ1-5; tentatively, D is TRBD1 (6 bases). This CDR3 comprises 14 residues. V lost 5 bases to trimming and J lost 1 base, with 9 bases between them. Germline V CDR1 and CDR2: MRHNA, SNTAGT. CDR3 in DNA: TGTGCCAGCAGTCCCGGGACAAGCAATCAGCCCCAGCATTTT. This sequence encodes CASSPGTSNQPQHF.

The J gene is TRBJ2-5, the V gene TRBV28; TRBD1 matches at 8 bases. The CDR3 length is 17 residues. Germline V gene data show CDR1 as MDHEN and CDR2 as SYDVKM. V lost 2 bases to trimming and J lost 3 bases; unmatched junction nucleotides: 11. The CDR3 nucleotides are TGTGCCAGCAGTTTAACTACCCAGGGGGCGCGGGAAGAGACCCAGTACTTC. It codes for CASSLTTQGAREETQYF.

This chain links TRBV7-2 with TRBJ2-7, with 9 bases aligning to TRBD1. The CDR3 totals 16 residues. After removal of 0 bases from V and 3 bases from J, the junction contained 6 bases not matched to a gene. Germline-derived CDR1 and CDR2 are SGHTA and FQGNSA. CDR3 in amino acids: CASSLATGGAHYEQYF. CDR3 sequence (DNA): TGTGCCAGCAGCTTAGCCACAGGGGGCGCGCACTACGAGCAGTACTTC.

CDR3 nucleotide sequence: TGTGCCAGCAGTTGGGGACAGGGGGGCGCCTACAATGAGCAGTTCTTC. The encoded protein is CASSWGQGGAYNEQFF. The chain carries TRBV6-5 and TRBJ2-1; TRBD1 agrees at 11 bases. The CDR3 is 16 amino acids. V lost 4 bases, J lost 2 bases, and 4 bases stayed unmatched. CDR1 and CDR2 from the germline V gene are MNHEY and SVGAGI.

This chain uses TRBV7-8 with TRBJ2-1, with 14 nucleotides matching TRBD2. Germline lookup yields CDR1 SGHVS and CDR2 FQNEAQ. This CDR3 contains 16 residues. The V segment lost 4 bases and the J segment 9 bases; nucleotides outside the gene matches: 8. Here the CDR3 reads CASSSRLAGGPSEQFF. The CDR3 bases are TGTGCCAGCAGCTCGAGACTAGCGGGGGGGCCCAGTGAGCAGTTCTTC. Together with reference TRBV7-8 and TRBJ2-1, the CDR3 gives the full variable domain: GAGVSQSPRYKVAKRGQDVALRCDPISGHVSLFWYQQALGQGPEFLTYFQNEAQLDKSGLPSDRFFAERPEGSVSTLKIQRTQQEDSAVYLCASSSRLAGGPSEQFFGPGTRLTVL.

The chain combines TRBV5-4 with TRBJ1-1; 8 bases match TRBD1. The CDR3 has 14 amino acids. CDR1 SGHNT and CDR2 YYREEE come from the germline V gene (reference sequence). J gave up 0 bases and V 4 bases, and 2 bases lay outside the gene matches. CDR3 residues: CASSEDRVNTEAFF. CDR3 in DNA: TGTGCCAGCAGCGAGGACAGGGTGAACACTGAAGCTTTCTTT.

The chain is built from TRBV2 and TRBJ2-5; the D is unclear. CDR1 is SNHLY, CDR2 FYNNEI, per germline. CDR3 size: 12 residues. The V and J ends lost 4 bases and 5 bases respectively, with 8 bases between them. CDR3 nucleotides: TGTGCCAGCAGTGCGAGTCGGGAGACCCAGTACTTC. Amino acid sequence: CASSASRETQYF.

V and J are TRBV19 and TRBJ1-2, with D possibly being TRBD1 (5 bases). Germline V gene lookup returns CDR1 LNHDA and CDR2 SQIVND (reference sequence). The ends were cut back, 10 bases at V and 3 bases at J, with 9 bases in the middle. The CDR3 length is 11 residues. The CDR3 protein is CAIIRDYGYTF. The CDR3 nucleotides read TGTGCCATTATCAGGGACTATGGCTACACCTTC.

This rearrangement joins TRBV19 to TRBJ2-6, with unresolved D. Trimming removed 3 bases at V and 0 bases at J, with 3 bases between. The CDR3 runs 14 residues. CDR1 LNHDA and CDR2 SQIVND come from the germline V gene (reference sequence). The CDR3 DNA sequence: TGTGCCAGTAGTATCGGCTCTGGGGCCAACGTCCTGACTTTC. Translation gives CASSIGSGANVLTF.

The genes are TRBV4-1 and TRBJ2-6; 9 nucleotides line up with TRBD1. Germline V gene sequence: CDR1 MGHRA, CDR2 YSYEKL. The CDR3 extends over 17 amino acids. V lost 3 bases, J lost 7 bases, and 10 bases stayed unmatched. Here the CDR3 DNA reads TGCGCCAGCAGCCACCTTCTGGGACAGGGTGGCGCCAACGTCCTGACTTTC. Translation gives CASSHLLGQGGANVLTF.

The chain couples TRBV27 to TRBJ2-3; 9 nucleotides align to TRBD1. Germline values: CDR1 MNHEY, CDR2 SMNVEV (reference sequence). V lost 5 bases, J lost 3 bases, and 9 bases stayed unmatched. The CDR3 totals 16 residues. CDR3 bases: TGTGCCAGCAGTCCCATCCCGGGACAGGGAACAGATACGCAGTATTTT. It specifies CASSPIPGQGTDTQYF.

The chain is built from TRBV7-8 and TRBJ2-6, with TRBD1 as a possible D gene (5 bases). Trimming pared 1 base from V and 3 bases from J, leaving 7 bases between. Germline CDR1 reads SGHVS; CDR2 reads FQNEAQ. The CDR3 runs 15 residues. This CDR3 reads CASSLDRLGANVLTF. In DNA form, the CDR3 reads TGTGCCAGCAGCTTAGACAGGCTTGGGGCCAACGTCCTGACTTTC.

The rearrangement uses TRBV10-3 and TRBJ2-7, with 7 bases identical to TRBD2. The CDR3 runs 12 residues. The ends lost 8 bases at V and 7 bases at J; junction bases unmatched: 8. Germline V gene lookup returns CDR1 ENHRY and CDR2 SYGVKD. The CDR3 loop reads CAILTGGREQYF. The CDR3, as DNA: TGTGCCATCCTTACGGGGGGACGGGAGCAGTACTTC.